This TCR beta chain was found in a study of blood T cell repertoires in COVID-19. On the study more broadly: The study drew acute and convalescent COVID-19 samples from the United States, Italy and Spain. From T cells, B-cell-depleted T cells, or PBMCs came the material, which was cDNA or gDNA.

In the original analysis: The authors estimated nucleated cell counts from reference gene primer amplification. Clones were sequenced by immunoSEQ multiplex PCR, and TCRdb holds only the in-frame ones, with some missing. V, J and clone size were drawn from that table, and D and trimming were deduced from the DNA. Here the sample spans around 300,000 clones, 88% being singletons. Ages ranged from about 18 to 89 years, with residence in fewer than 25 US areas. Regarding this clone: An end of the junction differs from the germline gene, which may be a read error.

Germline CDR1 and CDR2: MDHEN and SYDVKM. The CDR3 has 12 amino acids. The sample consisted of PBMCs or T cells enriched from blood (not recorded which). The chain couples TRBV28 to TRBJ2-7; 7 bases fit TRBD1. This TCR came from a woman aged 55-70 years in a cohort exposed to, infected with or recovered from COVID-19 (not recorded which). The CDR3 sequence is CASSLRDRARNF. The CDR3 DNA follows: TGTGCCAGCAGTTTAAGAGACAGGGCTAGGAACTTC.